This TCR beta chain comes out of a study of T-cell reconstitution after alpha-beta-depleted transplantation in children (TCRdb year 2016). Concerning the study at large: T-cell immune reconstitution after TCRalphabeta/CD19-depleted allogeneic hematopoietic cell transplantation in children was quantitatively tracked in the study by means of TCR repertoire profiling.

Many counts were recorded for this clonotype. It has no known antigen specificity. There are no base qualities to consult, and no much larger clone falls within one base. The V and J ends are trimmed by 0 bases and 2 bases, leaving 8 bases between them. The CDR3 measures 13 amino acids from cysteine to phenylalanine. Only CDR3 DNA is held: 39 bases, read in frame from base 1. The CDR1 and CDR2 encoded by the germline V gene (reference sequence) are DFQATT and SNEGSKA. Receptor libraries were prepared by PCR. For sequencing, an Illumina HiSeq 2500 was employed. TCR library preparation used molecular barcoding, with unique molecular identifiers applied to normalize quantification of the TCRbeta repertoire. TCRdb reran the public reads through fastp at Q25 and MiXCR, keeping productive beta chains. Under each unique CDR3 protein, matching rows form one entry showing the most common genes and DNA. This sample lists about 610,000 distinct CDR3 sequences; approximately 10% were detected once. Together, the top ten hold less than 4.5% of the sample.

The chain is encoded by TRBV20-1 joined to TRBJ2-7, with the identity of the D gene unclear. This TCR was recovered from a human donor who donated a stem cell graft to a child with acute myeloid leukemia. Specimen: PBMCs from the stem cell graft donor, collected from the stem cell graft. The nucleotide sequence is TGCAGTGCTAGAGAAGCTATTCCCTACGAGCAGTACTTC. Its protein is CSAREAIPYEQYF.